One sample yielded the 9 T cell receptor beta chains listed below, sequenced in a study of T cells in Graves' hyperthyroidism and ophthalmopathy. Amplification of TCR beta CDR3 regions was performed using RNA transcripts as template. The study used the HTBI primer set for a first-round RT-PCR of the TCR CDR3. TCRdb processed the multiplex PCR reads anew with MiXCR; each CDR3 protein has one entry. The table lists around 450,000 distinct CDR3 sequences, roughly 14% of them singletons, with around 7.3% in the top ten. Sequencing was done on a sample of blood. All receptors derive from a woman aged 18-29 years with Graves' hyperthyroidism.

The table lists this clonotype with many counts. The CDR3: CASSADRPVAFF. The DNA for the CDR3 is TGTGCCAGCTCGGCCGATCGTCCTGTGGCTTTCTTT. The V and J genes are TRBV18 and TRBJ1-1, with D hard to call. V dropped 6 bases and J dropped 11 bases, with 16 bases sitting between them. This CDR3 is 12 amino acids long. Per the germline V gene, CDR1 is KGHSH and CDR2 is LQKENI.

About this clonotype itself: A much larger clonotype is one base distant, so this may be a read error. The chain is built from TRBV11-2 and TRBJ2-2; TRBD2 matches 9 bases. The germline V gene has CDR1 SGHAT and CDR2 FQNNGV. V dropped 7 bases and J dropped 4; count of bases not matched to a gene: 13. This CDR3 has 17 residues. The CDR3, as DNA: TGTGCCAGCAATGATGAGGCGGGAGGGCCATCCACCGGGGAGCTGTTTTTT. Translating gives CASNDEAGGPSTGELFF.

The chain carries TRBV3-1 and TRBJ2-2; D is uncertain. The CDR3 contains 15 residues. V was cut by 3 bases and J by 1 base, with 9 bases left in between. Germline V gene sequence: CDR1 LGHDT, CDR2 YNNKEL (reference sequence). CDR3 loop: CASSHRAVNTGELFF. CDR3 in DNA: TGTGCCAGCAGCCATCGTGCGGTGAACACCGGGGAGCTGTTTTTT.

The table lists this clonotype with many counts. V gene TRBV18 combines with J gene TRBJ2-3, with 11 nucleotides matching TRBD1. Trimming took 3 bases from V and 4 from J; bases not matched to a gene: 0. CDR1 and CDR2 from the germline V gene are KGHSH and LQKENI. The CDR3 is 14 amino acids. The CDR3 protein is CASSPGQGADTQYF. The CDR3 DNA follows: TGTGCCAGCTCACCGGGACAGGGGGCAGATACGCAGTATTTT.

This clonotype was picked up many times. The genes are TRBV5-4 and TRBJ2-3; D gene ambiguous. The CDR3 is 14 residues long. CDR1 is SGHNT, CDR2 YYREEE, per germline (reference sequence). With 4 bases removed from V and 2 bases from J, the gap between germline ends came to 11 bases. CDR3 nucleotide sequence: TGTGCCAGCAGCGGTTTTGGGCCCACAGATACGCAGTATTTT. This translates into CASSGFGPTDTQYF.

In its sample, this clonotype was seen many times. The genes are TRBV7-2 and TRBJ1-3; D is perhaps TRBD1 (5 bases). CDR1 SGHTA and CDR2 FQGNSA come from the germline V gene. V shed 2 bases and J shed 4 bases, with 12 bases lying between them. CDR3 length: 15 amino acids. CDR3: CASSLSAGWGNTIYF. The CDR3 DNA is TGTGCCAGCAGCTTATCGGCAGGGTGGGGAAACACCATATATTTT.

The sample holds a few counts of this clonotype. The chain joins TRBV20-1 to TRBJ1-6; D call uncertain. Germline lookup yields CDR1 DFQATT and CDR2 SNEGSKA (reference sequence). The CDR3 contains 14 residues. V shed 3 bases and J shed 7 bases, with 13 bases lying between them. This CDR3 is CSARELRGNSPLHF. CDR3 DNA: TGCAGTGCTAGGGAATTGAGAGGGAATTCACCCCTCCACTTT.

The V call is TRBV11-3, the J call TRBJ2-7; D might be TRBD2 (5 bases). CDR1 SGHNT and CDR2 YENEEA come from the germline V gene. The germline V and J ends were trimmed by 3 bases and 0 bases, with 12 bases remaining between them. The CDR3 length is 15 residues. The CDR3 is CASSFSDTYSYEQYF. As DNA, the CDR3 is TGTGCCAGCAGCTTTAGCGATACTTACTCCTACGAGCAGTACTTC.

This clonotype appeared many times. CDR3 bases: TGCAGTGCTAGAGGTGGGCTAGCGGGGGTGGAAAACATTCAGTACTTC. It specifies CSARGGLAGVENIQYF. The rearrangement uses TRBV20-1 and TRBJ2-4; 10 bases align to TRBD2. The V and J ends lost 1 base and 5 bases, in that order; junction bases with no gene match: 8. The CDR3 extends over 16 amino acids. CDR1 and CDR2 (germline): DFQATT, SNEGSKA (reference sequence).